The 2 T cell receptor beta chains given below trace back to one sample, sequenced in a study of blood T cell repertoires in COVID-19 (dated by TCRdb to the early 2020s). Receptor libraries were prepared by the immunoSEQ multiplex PCR assay. The table was pulled from immuneACCESS by TCRdb, which kept in-frame rearrangements only. Such tables lose some clones; where checked, under half of the loss comes from unresolved V genes, and the rest has no known cause. For this sample there are about 90,000 clones; about 84% appear just once. Approximately 25% of the sample comes from the top ten. The sequenced material came from peripheral blood. The receptors shown here come from a man older than 75 with active or convalescent COVID-19.

The rearrangement joins TRBV7-8 to TRBJ2-3; tentative D call: TRBD1 (6 bases). Trimming left V 6 bases short and J 2 bases short, with 15 bases between. Germline CDR1 SGHVS, CDR2 FQNEAQ. The CDR3 covers 15 residues. CDR3 DNA sequence: TGTGCCAGCAGGATACAGGGAGCCGTCACAGATACGCAGTATTTT. This encodes CASRIQGAVTDTQYF. Full variable domain (missing parts from reference TRBV7-8 and TRBJ2-3): GAGVSQSPRYKVAKRGQDVALRCDPISGHVSLFWYQQALGQGPEFLTYFQNEAQLDKSGLPSDRFFAERPEGSVSTLKIQRTQQEDSAVYLCASRIQGAVTDTQYFGPGTRLTVL.

This chain links TRBV5-1 with TRBJ2-1, with TRBD2 matching over 14 bases. V lost 4 bases and J lost 9; bases outside the gene matches: 6. The germline V gene has CDR1 SGHRS and CDR2 YFSETQ. This CDR3 comprises 15 residues. Here the CDR3 DNA reads TGCGCCAGCAGCCCGACTAGCGGGGGGGCCATTGAGCAGTTCTTC. It is translated as CASSPTSGGAIEQFF.